This T cell receptor (beta chain) was retrieved from a study of graft-versus-host responses after intestinal transplantation. Study background: As for transplant type, recipients had multivisceral, liver-intestinal, or isolated intestinal grafts.

Processing of graft tissue released intraepithelial and lamina propria lymphocytes. Assay used: immunoSEQ multiplex PCR; TCRdb lists only in-frame clones, some missing. The table includes 3,000 to 4,500 clones, 72% detected once. The starting material was ileum tissue, obtained 1018 days after intestinal transplantation. The receptor was isolated from a human patient who received an intestinal transplant, so some T cells may come from the graft donor.

The CDR3 DNA is TGTGCCAGCCGGGGGGGTCCCTCCTACAATGAGCAGTTCTTC. Its translation is CASRGGPSYNEQFF. The V call is TRBV6-1, the J call TRBJ2-1; TRBD2 agrees at 8 bases. This CDR3 has 14 residues. Trimming removed 8 bases from V and 0 bases from J; junction bases left unmatched: 3. The germline CDR1 and CDR2 sequences are MNHNS and SASEGT.